The rows below give T cell receptor beta chains drawn from one sample of a study of T cell responses to AZD1222 COVID-19 vaccine. The assay was immunoSEQ multiplex PCR, and TCRdb's table has in-frame clones only and misses some. Of fewer than 200,000 clones listed, more than 80% are singletons. Sequencing was performed on peripheral blood, taken on day 0 of AZD1222 vaccination. These receptors were obtained from an adult in good health. Both conserved end residues are part of each CDR3. A D gene is named only where the DNA matches it firmly. Only some rows state a clone size, as once, few, many or a class for expanded clones.

D gene: -; J gene: TRBJ2-5; V gene: TRBV3-1/TRBV3-2; clone size: -; CDR3 protein: CASSLVLYQETQYF; CDR3 DNA: TGTGCCAGCAGCCTCGTCTTGTACCAAGAGACCCAGTACTTC
D gene: -; J gene: TRBJ2-3; V gene: TRBV14; clone size: -; CDR3 protein: CASSQNINTQYF; CDR3 DNA: TGTGCCAGCAGCCAAAATATTAATACGCAGTATTTT
D gene: -; J gene: TRBJ2-7; V gene: TRBV6-6; clone size: -; CDR3 protein: CASSSSRESYEQYF; CDR3 DNA: TGTGCCAGCAGTTCCTCCCGGGAATCCTACGAGCAGTACTTC
D gene: TRBD1; J gene: TRBJ2-3; V gene: TRBV5-5; clone size: -; CDR3 protein: CASSPPTGQGRTDTQYF; CDR3 DNA: TGTGCCAGCAGCCCGCCGACAGGGCAAGGAAGGACAGATACGCAGTATTTT
D gene: -; J gene: TRBJ2-1; V gene: TRBV5-1; clone size: -; CDR3 protein: CASSSDPSYNEQFF; CDR3 DNA: TGCGCCAGCAGCTCGGACCCCAGCTACAATGAGCAGTTCTTC
D gene: TRBD1; J gene: TRBJ1-1; V gene: TRBV19; clone size: -; CDR3 protein: CASSIDRGNTEAFF; CDR3 DNA: TGTGCCAGTAGTATTGACAGGGGGAACACTGAAGCTTTCTTT
D gene: -; J gene: TRBJ2-3; V gene: TRBV11-3; clone size: -; CDR3 protein: CASSLGRGTDTQYF; CDR3 DNA: TGTGCCAGCAGCTTAGGACGCGGCACAGATACGCAGTATTTT
D gene: TRBD2; J gene: TRBJ2-7; V gene: TRBV10-1; clone size: once; CDR3 protein: CASSASGLSSYEQYF; CDR3 DNA: TGCGCCAGCAGTGCTAGCGGCCTTAGCTCCTACGAGCAGTACTTC
D gene: -; J gene: TRBJ1-1; V gene: TRBV29-1; clone size: -; CDR3 protein: CSAYEGTNTEAFF; CDR3 DNA: TGCAGCGCCTACGAAGGGACCAACACTGAAGCTTTCTTT
D gene: -; J gene: TRBJ1-1; V gene: TRBV3-1/TRBV3-2; clone size: -; CDR3 protein: CASSQGGDTEAFF; CDR3 DNA: TGTGCCAGCAGCCAGGGGGGAGACACTGAAGCTTTCTTT
D gene: -; J gene: TRBJ1-2; V gene: TRBV12-3/TRBV12-4; clone size: -; CDR3 protein: CASSAAPLGYTF; CDR3 DNA: TGTGCCAGCAGTGCGGCCCCTTTGGGCTACACCTTC
D gene: TRBD2; J gene: TRBJ2-1; V gene: TRBV30; clone size: -; CDR3 protein: CAWNLAGAGNEQFF; CDR3 DNA: TGTGCCTGGAACCTAGCGGGAGCTGGCAATGAGCAGTTCTTC
D gene: TRBD1; J gene: TRBJ1-3; V gene: TRBV30; clone size: -; CDR3 protein: CAWSEGSRGGNTIYF; CDR3 DNA: TGTGCCTGGAGTGAAGGGTCCAGGGGGGGAAACACCATATATTTT
D gene: -; J gene: TRBJ2-2; V gene: TRBV5-6; clone size: -; CDR3 protein: CASSLISRGPGELFF; CDR3 DNA: TGTGCCAGCAGCTTGATAAGTCGGGGGCCCGGGGAGCTGTTTTTT
D gene: -; J gene: TRBJ2-7; V gene: TRBV2; clone size: -; CDR3 protein: CAATTMDSYEQYF; CDR3 DNA: TGTGCCGCAACAACGATGGACAGCTACGAGCAGTACTTC
D gene: -; J gene: TRBJ2-1; V gene: TRBV7-2; clone size: -; CDR3 protein: CASSFLGLQDNEQFF; CDR3 DNA: TGTGCCAGCAGCTTTTTGGGGCTACAGGACAATGAGCAGTTCTTC
D gene: -; J gene: TRBJ2-3; V gene: TRBV7-9; clone size: -; CDR3 protein: CASSIGTYTDTQYF; CDR3 DNA: TGTGCCAGCAGCATCGGGACTTACACAGATACGCAGTATTTT
D gene: -; J gene: TRBJ1-6; V gene: TRBV27; clone size: -; CDR3 protein: CASSLSGAGQSPLHF; CDR3 DNA: TGTGCCAGCAGTTTATCGGGGGCAGGTCAATCACCCCTCCACTTT
D gene: TRBD1; J gene: TRBJ2-1; V gene: TRBV5-4; clone size: -; CDR3 protein: CASTRTGGENYNEQFF; CDR3 DNA: TGTGCCAGCACGCGCACAGGGGGAGAGAACTACAATGAGCAGTTCTTC
D gene: -; J gene: TRBJ1-5; V gene: TRBV5-1; clone size: -; CDR3 protein: CASSLDGGNQPQHF; CDR3 DNA: TGCGCCAGCAGCTTGGATGGTGGCAATCAGCCCCAGCATTTT
D gene: -; J gene: TRBJ1-5; V gene: TRBV6-5; clone size: -; CDR3 protein: CASSYSRGQPQHF; CDR3 DNA: TGTGCCAGCAGTTACTCGAGGGGTCAGCCCCAGCATTTT
D gene: -; J gene: TRBJ2-4; V gene: TRBV30; clone size: -; CDR3 protein: CAWSKAVAKNIQYF; CDR3 DNA: TGTGCCTGGAGTAAGGCAGTAGCCAAAAACATTCAGTACTTC
D gene: TRBD1; J gene: TRBJ1-6; V gene: TRBV6-1; clone size: -; CDR3 protein: CASSEVYMGQGAAWSYNSPLHF; CDR3 DNA: TGTGCCAGCAGTGAAGTTTATATGGGACAGGGGGCTGCGTGGTCCTATAATTCACCCCTCCACTTT
D gene: -; J gene: TRBJ1-2; V gene: TRBV4-1; clone size: -; CDR3 protein: CASSQVEPDSIYGYTF; CDR3 DNA: TGCGCCAGCAGCCAAGTTGAGCCAGATTCAATATATGGCTACACCTTC
D gene: -; J gene: TRBJ2-5; V gene: TRBV6-5; clone size: -; CDR3 protein: CASSYSRGALQETQYF; CDR3 DNA: TGTGCCAGCAGTTACTCGAGGGGGGCCCTCCAAGAGACCCAGTACTTC
D gene: -; J gene: TRBJ2-7; V gene: TRBV4-1; clone size: -; CDR3 protein: CASSQERAGYEQYF; CDR3 DNA: TGCGCCAGCAGCCAAGAGCGGGCGGGGTACGAGCAGTACTTC
D gene: -; J gene: TRBJ2-7; V gene: TRBV13; clone size: -; CDR3 protein: CASSPDRTGLSGPPYEQYF; CDR3 DNA: TGTGCCAGCAGCCCAGACAGGACGGGCCTTAGCGGACCACCCTACGAGCAGTACTTC
D gene: -; J gene: TRBJ2-6; V gene: TRBV14; clone size: -; CDR3 protein: CASSQAPSSGANVLTF; CDR3 DNA: TGTGCCAGCAGCCAAGCTCCCAGCTCTGGGGCCAACGTCCTGACTTTC
D gene: -; J gene: TRBJ1-1; V gene: TRBV5-1; clone size: -; CDR3 protein: CASRDMNTEAFF; CDR3 DNA: TGCGCCAGCAGGGACATGAACACTGAAGCTTTCTTT
D gene: -; J gene: TRBJ1-1; V gene: TRBV6-5; clone size: -; CDR3 protein: CASSPPANTEAFF; CDR3 DNA: TGTGCCAGCAGTCCCCCTGCAAACACTGAAGCTTTCTTT
D gene: -; J gene: TRBJ1-1; V gene: TRBV5-6; clone size: -; CDR3 protein: CASSPGPRGGTEAFF; CDR3 DNA: TGTGCCAGCAGCCCTGGCCCCAGGGGAGGGACTGAAGCTTTCTTT
D gene: TRBD1; J gene: TRBJ1-1; V gene: TRBV12-3/TRBV12-4; clone size: once; CDR3 protein: CASSSDRVTEAFF; CDR3 DNA: TGTGCCAGCAGTTCCGACAGGGTGACTGAAGCTTTCTTT
D gene: -; J gene: TRBJ2-1; V gene: TRBV11-2; clone size: -; CDR3 protein: CASSHTQGVSSYNEQFF; CDR3 DNA: TGTGCCAGCAGCCACACACAGGGCGTTAGCTCCTACAATGAGCAGTTCTTC
D gene: -; J gene: TRBJ2-5; V gene: TRBV6-6; clone size: -; CDR3 protein: CASTHQGPETQYF; CDR3 DNA: TGTGCCAGCACTCACCAGGGTCCAGAGACCCAGTACTTC
D gene: TRBD1; J gene: TRBJ1-4; V gene: TRBV6-5; clone size: -; CDR3 protein: CASSSGRQGLELFF; CDR3 DNA: TGTGCCAGCAGCTCGGGTCGACAGGGGCTCGAACTGTTTTTT
D gene: TRBD1; J gene: TRBJ1-2; V gene: TRBV3-1/TRBV3-2; clone size: once; CDR3 protein: CASSPRDRGYHGYTF; CDR3 DNA: TGTGCCAGCAGCCCCCGGGACAGGGGATACCATGGCTACACCTTC
D gene: -; J gene: TRBJ1-3; V gene: TRBV6-6; clone size: once; CDR3 protein: CASSYEFSGNTIYF; CDR3 DNA: TGTGCCAGCAGTTACGAGTTCTCTGGAAACACCATATATTTT
D gene: -; J gene: TRBJ1-1; V gene: TRBV19; clone size: -; CDR3 protein: CASNPDVRTEAFF; CDR3 DNA: TGTGCCAGTAACCCAGATGTAAGAACTGAAGCTTTCTTT
D gene: -; J gene: TRBJ1-1; V gene: TRBV20-1; clone size: -; CDR3 protein: CRARTDAEAFF; CDR3 DNA: TGCAGAGCCAGGACAGACGCTGAAGCTTTCTTT
D gene: TRBD1; J gene: TRBJ1-1; V gene: TRBV7-9; clone size: -; CDR3 protein: CASTLQGARTEAFF; CDR3 DNA: TGTGCCAGCACCCTACAGGGGGCGAGGACTGAAGCTTTCTTT
D gene: -; J gene: TRBJ2-1; V gene: TRBV5-1; clone size: -; CDR3 protein: CASSPPDRIGAYNEQFF; CDR3 DNA: TGCGCCAGCAGCCCACCCGACAGAATAGGTGCCTACAATGAGCAGTTCTTC
D gene: TRBD1; J gene: TRBJ1-3; V gene: TRBV27; clone size: -; CDR3 protein: CASGNPGQFFF; CDR3 DNA: TGTGCCAGCGGGAATCCGGGACAGTTTTTTTTT
D gene: -; J gene: TRBJ2-7; V gene: TRBV6-1; clone size: -; CDR3 protein: CASSEEEGIGLFYEQYF; CDR3 DNA: TGTGCCAGCAGTGAAGAGGAGGGTATTGGCCTATTTTACGAGCAGTACTTC
D gene: -; J gene: TRBJ1-1; V gene: TRBV29-1; clone size: -; CDR3 protein: CSVEVARGATEAFF; CDR3 DNA: TGCAGCGTTGAAGTAGCCAGGGGAGCCACTGAAGCTTTCTTT
D gene: -; J gene: TRBJ2-1; V gene: TRBV11-2; clone size: -; CDR3 protein: CASSLVGTPVVNEQFF; CDR3 DNA: TGTGCCAGCAGCTTAGTCGGGACCCCGGTTGTAAATGAGCAGTTCTTC
D gene: -; J gene: TRBJ1-1; V gene: TRBV30; clone size: -; CDR3 protein: CAWSAWGEAFF; CDR3 DNA: TGTGCCTGGAGTGCGTGGGGGGAAGCTTTCTTT
D gene: -; J gene: TRBJ1-3; V gene: TRBV7-7; clone size: -; CDR3 protein: CASSPDGTSGNTIYF; CDR3 DNA: TGTGCCAGCAGCCCGGACGGGACTTCTGGAAACACCATATATTTT
D gene: -; J gene: TRBJ2-2; V gene: TRBV19; clone size: -; CDR3 protein: CASSNYGGELFF; CDR3 DNA: TGTGCCAGTAGTAACTACGGTGGGGAGCTGTTTTTT
D gene: -; J gene: TRBJ1-2; V gene: TRBV24-1; clone size: -; CDR3 protein: CATSQTPTGGYTF; CDR3 DNA: TGTGCCACCAGTCAGACACCAACAGGTGGCTACACCTTC
D gene: -; J gene: TRBJ2-7; V gene: TRBV6-1; clone size: -; CDR3 protein: CASSESYEQYF; CDR3 DNA: TGTGCCAGCAGTGAATCCTACGAGCAGTACTTC
D gene: -; J gene: TRBJ1-1; V gene: TRBV5-6; clone size: -; CDR3 protein: CASSLAPAGENTEAFF; CDR3 DNA: TGTGCCAGCAGCTTGGCCCCGGCAGGGGAGAACACTGAAGCTTTCTTT
D gene: -; J gene: TRBJ1-6; V gene: TRBV7-2; clone size: -; CDR3 protein: CASSLAPNSYNSPLHF; CDR3 DNA: TGTGCCAGCAGCTTAGCGCCTAACTCCTATAATTCACCCCTCCACTTT
D gene: -; J gene: TRBJ2-2; V gene: TRBV18; clone size: -; CDR3 protein: CASSPKDGGHLAGELFF; CDR3 DNA: TGTGCCAGCTCACCGAAGGACGGCGGGCACCTAGCCGGGGAGCTGTTTTTT